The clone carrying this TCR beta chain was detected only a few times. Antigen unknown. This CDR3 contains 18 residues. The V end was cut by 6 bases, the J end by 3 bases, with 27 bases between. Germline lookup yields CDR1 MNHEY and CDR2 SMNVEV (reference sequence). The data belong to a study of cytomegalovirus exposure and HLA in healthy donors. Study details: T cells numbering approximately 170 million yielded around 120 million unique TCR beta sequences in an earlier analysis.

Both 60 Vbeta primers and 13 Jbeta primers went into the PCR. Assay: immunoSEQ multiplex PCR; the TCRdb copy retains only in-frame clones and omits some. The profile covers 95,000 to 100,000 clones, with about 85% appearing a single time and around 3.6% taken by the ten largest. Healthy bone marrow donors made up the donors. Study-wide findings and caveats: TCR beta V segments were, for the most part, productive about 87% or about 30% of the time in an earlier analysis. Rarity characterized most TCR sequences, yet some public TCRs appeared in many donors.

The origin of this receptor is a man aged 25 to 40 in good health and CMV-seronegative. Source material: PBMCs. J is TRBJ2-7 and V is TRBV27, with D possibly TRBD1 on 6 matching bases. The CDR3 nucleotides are TGTGCCAGCAGCGCGCAGGCCATCCAGGGACAACCGGTCTACGAGCAGTACTTC. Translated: CASSAQAIQGQPVYEQYF.